This TCR beta chain was identified in a study of T cells in Graves' hyperthyroidism and ophthalmopathy. The CDR3 contains 15 residues. Germline V gene data show CDR1 as MGHRA and CDR2 as YSYEKL. V was pared by 2 bases and J by 0 bases, with 11 bases between. A word on this clonotype: The antigen is undetermined.

TCR beta CDR3 regions were amplified from RNA transcripts. HTBI primers were employed in a first-round RT-PCR of the TCR CDR3. TCRdb independently ran MiXCR on the multiplex PCR reads; one entry per CDR3 protein. This sample has hundreds of thousands of distinct CDR3 sequences; around 19% occur once, and the top ten carry around 15%. Findings and limits, study-wide: Most clonotypes that expanded in the thyroid above 0.001 also showed up in blood.

V is TRBV4-1 and J is TRBJ2-7; D is ambiguous. The sequence derives from a woman aged 50 to 65 with Graves' hyperthyroidism that later progressed to Graves' ophthalmopathy. Sequenced input: blood. DNA of the CDR3: TGCGCCAGCAGCCAATACACCAGGAGCTCCTACGAGCAGTACTTC. It codes for CASSQYTRSSYEQYF.